What follows are 19 T cell receptor beta chains derived from one specimen sequenced in a study of blood T cell repertoires in COVID-19 (TCRdb year 2020). Receptors were amplified or captured by the immunoSEQ multiplex PCR assay. In TCRdb, the immuneACCESS table is reduced to in-frame sequences with V and J assigned. These tables do not hold every clone; where another copy was compared, an unresolved V gene accounts for under half, and the others remain unexplained. This sample gives 290,000 or so clones in total; 90% of them show up just once. Of the sample, around 1.1% falls within the top ten clones. The sequenced material came from PBMCs or T cells enriched from blood (not recorded which). These TCRs come from a woman aged 25 to 39 who had recovered from COVID-19.

This chain joins TRBV9 and TRBJ1-5; D is perhaps TRBD1 (5 bases). The CDR3 extends over 14 amino acids. Germline V gene data show CDR1 as SGDLS and CDR2 as YYNGEE. The germline V and J ends were trimmed by 0 bases and 6 bases, with 10 bases remaining between them. CDR3 sequence: CASSVDGGGQPQHF. In DNA form, the CDR3 reads TGTGCCAGCAGCGTAGATGGGGGGGGTCAGCCCCAGCATTTT.

V and J are TRBV7-8 and TRBJ2-1; TRBD2 matches 10 bases. The CDR3 length is 19 residues. The J segment lost 5 bases and the V segment lost 5 bases, leaving 18 bases of the junction unmatched. Germline V lookup: CDR1 SGHVS, CDR2 FQNEAQ. CDR3 nucleotides: TGTGCCAGCAGCCAGACGGCTAGCGGGAGAGCCTGGCAAAACAATGAGCAGTTCTTC. Amino acids: CASSQTASGRAWQNNEQFF.

The V and J genes are TRBV30 and TRBJ1-3; TRBD1 might be the D (5 bases). The CDR3 runs 14 residues. V dropped 0 bases and J dropped 0 bases, with 6 bases sitting between them. Germline V gene sequence: CDR1 GTSNPN, CDR2 SVGIG (reference sequence). CDR3 sequence: CAWSVDNSGNTIYF. Here the CDR3 DNA reads TGTGCCTGGAGTGTGGACAACTCTGGAAACACCATATATTTT.

This chain uses TRBV27 with TRBJ2-7, with TRBD2 as a possible D gene (6 bases). CDR3 length: 16 amino acids. In germline, CDR1 is MNHEY, CDR2 SMNVEV (reference sequence). V gave up 5 bases and J gave up 0 bases, with 17 bases separating them. The CDR3 coding sequence is TGTGCCAGCAGTCCCCGCGGCGCGGGAAGCTCCTACGAGCAGTACTTC. The encoded protein is CASSPRGAGSSYEQYF.

For the CDR3, the DNA is TGCGCCAGCAGCTTGGCCGAGGTGGCGGGAGGGTTTTACGAGCAGTACTTC. Translating gives CASSLAEVAGGFYEQYF. The rearrangement links TRBV5-1 to TRBJ2-7, with 9 bases that match TRBD2. This CDR3 is built from 17 residues. The junction had 11 bases not matched to a gene; V was cut back by 0 bases and J by 4 bases. Germline V gives CDR1 SGHRS, CDR2 YFSETQ.

This rearrangement joins TRBV15 to TRBJ2-1; the match to TRBD2 covers 11 bases. CDR1 LNHNV and CDR2 YYDKDF come from the germline V gene (reference sequence). V was pared by 7 bases and J by 5 bases, with 4 bases of the junction left unmatched. CDR3 size: 14 residues. CDR3 nucleotide sequence: TGTGCCACCACCGGGACTAGCGGTAACAATGAGCAGTTCTTC. It specifies CATTGTSGNNEQFF.

The chain links TRBV19 to TRBJ1-6, with 9 nucleotides matching TRBD1. Germline values: CDR1 LNHDA, CDR2 SQIVND (reference sequence). This CDR3 has 16 amino acids. Losses at the gene ends were 3 bases for V and 6 bases for J; bases not matched to a gene: 6. The CDR3 here is CASSINWDRANSPLHF. The CDR3 nucleotides read TGTGCCAGTAGTATCAATTGGGACAGGGCTAATTCACCCCTCCACTTT.

The chain couples TRBV6-2 or TRBV6-3 to TRBJ2-7; no clear D. CDR1 and CDR2 (germline): MNHEY, SVGEGT. Trimming removed 7 bases at V and 4 bases at J, with 11 bases between. The CDR3 length is 12 residues. CDR3 sequence reads: CASNPGHYEQYF. In DNA, the CDR3 is TGTGCCAGCAACCCTGGGCATTACGAGCAGTACTTC.

The chain couples TRBV7-9 to TRBJ1-1, with 9 bases fitting TRBD1. The CDR3 spans 17 residues. The V segment lost 6 bases and the J segment 0 bases; nucleotides outside the gene matches: 11. Per germline, CDR1 SEHNR and CDR2 FQNEAQ (reference sequence). DNA for the CDR3: TGTGCCAGCAGACCTAACAGGGGGCAGGGCATGAACACTGAAGCTTTCTTT. Translated: CASRPNRGQGMNTEAFF.

In its sample, this clone was seen once. The rearrangement links TRBV29-1 to TRBJ1-1; D gene uncertain. V dropped 5 bases and J dropped 5 bases, with 15 bases sitting between them. The germline V gene has CDR1 SQVTM and CDR2 ANQGSEA. This CDR3 region has 13 residues. The CDR3 spells CSVLMGAETEAFF. CDR3 sequence (DNA): TGCAGCGTTTTGATGGGCGCTGAGACTGAAGCTTTCTTT.

The chain is built from TRBV4-1 and TRBJ2-7; 13 bases fit TRBD2. The CDR3 has 16 residues. V was clipped by 0 bases and J by 4 bases; unmatched bases: 3. Germline V gene sequence: CDR1 MGHRA, CDR2 YSYEKL. CDR3 region: CASSQDGLAGEYEQYF. Here the CDR3 DNA reads TGCGCCAGCAGCCAAGACGGACTAGCGGGAGAGTACGAGCAGTACTTC.

The J gene is TRBJ1-5, the V gene TRBV19; D call uncertain. Trimming removed 3 bases at V and 3 bases at J, with 9 bases between. The length of the CDR3 is 14 residues. Germline loops: CDR1 LNHDA, CDR2 SQIVND (reference sequence). The CDR3 sequence: CASSMETDNQPQHF. In nucleotides, the CDR3 is TGTGCCAGTAGTATGGAAACAGACAATCAGCCCCAGCATTTT.

This chain connects TRBV4-3 to TRBJ2-1, with a weak D call TRBD2 (6 bases). The CDR3 spans 13 residues. V gave up 0 bases and J gave up 14 bases, with 14 bases separating them. The germline CDR1 and CDR2 sequences are LGHNA and YSLEER. The CDR3 DNA sequence: TGCGCCAGCAGCCAAGAACCCGGTGCGGGGAAGTTCTTC. Protein: CASSQEPGAGKFF.

The CDR3 bases are TGTGCCAGCAGCATTGGACACCGGACCAATCTTGGAAACACCATATATTTT. The encoded protein is CASSIGHRTNLGNTIYF. The gene calls are TRBV3-1 (or the pseudogene TRBV3-2) and TRBJ1-3; TRBD1 might be the D (5 bases). Germline V gives CDR1 LGHDT, CDR2 YNNKEL (reference sequence). CDR3 length: 17 amino acids. Deletions cut 5 bases from V and 3 bases from J, with 20 bases between.

This chain uses TRBV5-1 with TRBJ1-2; perhaps TRBD1 as D (5 bases). In germline, CDR1 is SGHRS, CDR2 YFSETQ. The V gene lost 4 bases and the J gene lost 5 bases, with 12 bases spanning the gap. There are 13 residues in the CDR3. CDR3 region: CASSPPGRYGYTF. The CDR3 DNA sequence: TGCGCCAGCAGCCCCCCAGGGAGGTATGGCTACACCTTC.

The CDR3 coding sequence is TGTGCCAGCAGCGCTAGAAAAGGGACTAGCGGGAACCATGAGCAGTTCTTC. It is translated as CASSARKGTSGNHEQFF. The gene calls are TRBV7-6 and TRBJ2-1; 13 bases are a match to TRBD2. The germline CDR1 and CDR2 sequences are SGHVS and FNYEAQ. The CDR3 is made up of 17 amino acids. The junction had 12 bases not matched to a gene; V was cut back by 5 bases and J by 8 bases.

This chain joins TRBV10-2 and TRBJ1-5; the match to TRBD1 covers 9 bases. Germline lookup yields CDR1 WSHSY and CDR2 SAAADI. The CDR3 length is 14 residues. J lost 5 bases, V lost 3 bases, and 2 bases had no gene match. The CDR3 here is CASSEGQGHQPQHF. The CDR3, as DNA: TGCGCCAGCAGTGAAGGACAGGGGCATCAGCCCCAGCATTTT.

This clone was seen once. CDR3 sequence reads: CASSQGIGTSGSEQYF. The CDR3 DNA is TGCGCCAGCAGCCAAGGAATTGGGACTAGCGGGAGCGAGCAGTACTTC. V usage is TRBV4-1 and J usage is TRBJ2-7; TRBD2 matches 14 bases. Losses at the gene ends were 1 base for V and 6 bases for J; bases not matched to a gene: 5. Germline-derived CDR1 and CDR2 are MGHRA and YSYEKL. This CDR3 comprises 16 residues.

The chain has TRBV7-8 and TRBJ2-4; D ambiguous. Germline CDR1 reads SGHVS; CDR2 reads FQNEAQ. V gave up 1 base and J gave up 0 bases, with 7 bases separating them. The CDR3 loop spans 15 amino acids. DNA for the CDR3: TGTGCCAGCAGCTTAGTGACTTCAGCCAAAAACATTCAGTACTTC. This translates into CASSLVTSAKNIQYF.